The 29 T cell receptor beta chains below come from one sample, sequenced in a study of beta chain features in type 1 diabetes. Reverse transcribing all isolated RNA meant expressed TCRB transcripts were sequenced. Clones were sequenced by immunoSEQ multiplex PCR, and TCRdb holds only the in-frame ones, with some missing. This sample yields roughly 330,000 clones, of which approximately 10% are seen a single time; 0.015% to 0.02% belongs to the top ten. The sample consisted of naive CD4+ T cells from blood. Receptors originate from a woman aged 30 to 39 in good health.

The chain links TRBV28 to TRBJ1-5, with D possibly TRBD1 on 6 matching bases. V was trimmed by 5 bases and J by 3 bases, leaving 11 bases between them. Germline CDR1 and CDR2: MDHEN and SYDVKM. The CDR3 runs to 14 residues. The CDR3 sequence: CASSRQVSNQPQHF. The CDR3, as DNA: TGTGCCAGCAGTCGACAGGTTTCCAATCAGCCCCAGCATTTT. Complete variable domain (other parts from reference TRBV28 and TRBJ1-5): DVKVTQSSRYLVKRTGEKVFLECVQDMDHENMFWYRQDPGLGLRLIYFSYDVKMKEKGDIPEGYSVSREKKERFSLILESASTNQTSMYLCASSRQVSNQPQHFGDGTRLSIL.

This sequence joins TRBV28 and TRBJ2-7; 10 bases line up with TRBD1. CDR1 is MDHEN, CDR2 SYDVKM, per germline. The trim removed 7 bases at V and 4 bases at J, leaving 10 bases unmatched. The CDR3 totals 15 residues. The CDR3 nucleotides read TGTGCCAGCACATTGACAGGGGGCGTTTCTTACGAGCAGTACTTC. It encodes CASTLTGGVSYEQYF.

The V call is TRBV5-1, the J call TRBJ2-1; possibly TRBD2 for D (6 bases). The CDR3 runs to 14 residues. Germline assignment: CDR1 SGHRS and CDR2 YFSETQ. With 0 bases removed from V and 9 bases from J, the gap between germline ends came to 13 bases. In nucleotides, the CDR3 is TGCGCCAGCAGCTTGGGGACTACCGGGGGTGAGCAGTTCTTC. Residues: CASSLGTTGGEQFF.

This clone has only a few counts. The chain couples TRBV5-1 to TRBJ2-1; 7 bases agree with TRBD2. This CDR3 spans 14 amino acids. J gave up 9 bases and V 0 bases, and 6 bases lay outside the gene matches. CDR1 is SGHRS and CDR2 is YFSETQ in the germline V gene. The CDR3 reads CASSLAEAGVEQFF. The CDR3 bases are TGCGCCAGCAGCTTGGCGGAGGCGGGGGTTGAGCAGTTCTTC.

V usage is TRBV14 and J usage is TRBJ2-5; D call uncertain. The length of the CDR3 is 14 residues. Germline CDR1 and CDR2: SGHDN and FVKESK. Trimming removed 4 bases at V and 4 bases at J, with 13 bases between. The CDR3 DNA follows: TGTGCCAGCAGCCCTCTCTCTACGGGAGAGACCCAGTACTTC. Its translation: CASSPLSTGETQYF. The whole variable domain, filled in from reference TRBV14 and TRBJ2-5, reads EAGVTQFPSHSVIEKGQTVTLRCDPISGHDNLYWYRRVMGKEIKFLLHFVKESKQDESGMPNNRFLAERTGGTYSTLKVQPAELEDSGVYFCASSPLSTGETQYFGPGTRLLVL.

This clone was counted only a few times. The genes are TRBV9 and TRBJ1-1; D gene unclear. The germline V and J ends were trimmed by 2 bases and 1 base, with 6 bases remaining between them. The CDR3 has 13 amino acids. Germline CDR1 is SGDLS and CDR2 is YYNGEE. In DNA form, the CDR3 reads TGTGCCAGCAGCGTTTACACGAACACTGAAGCTTTCTTT. Encoded protein: CASSVYTNTEAFF.

This clone was found a few times. This chain links TRBV5-6 with TRBJ2-1, with D maybe TRBD2 (6 bases). Per the germline V gene, CDR1 is SGHDT and CDR2 is YYEEEE. V was pared by 3 bases and J by 2 bases, with 9 bases between. The CDR3 is 14 amino acids. CDR3 sequence: CASSSGTPYNEQFF. CDR3 DNA: TGTGCCAGCAGCTCCGGGACTCCCTACAATGAGCAGTTCTTC.

The chain couples TRBV28 to TRBJ1-4; 10 bases are shared with TRBD1. V dropped 8 bases and J dropped 3; count of bases not matched to a gene: 3. Germline CDR1 and CDR2: MDHEN and SYDVKM. The CDR3 runs to 14 residues. The CDR3 reads CASWTGGANEKLFF. The DNA for the CDR3 is TGTGCCAGCTGGACAGGGGGGGCTAATGAAAAACTGTTTTTT.

This clone was found a few times. V and J are TRBV7-9 and TRBJ2-7, with 9 bases matching TRBD1. The V and J ends lost 5 bases and 7 bases, in that order; junction bases with no gene match: 9. This CDR3 is built from 14 residues. Germline CDR1 reads SEHNR; CDR2 reads FQNEAQ (reference sequence). CDR3: CASSPRDRVKEQYF. CDR3 coding DNA: TGTGCCAGCAGCCCGAGGGACAGGGTCAAGGAGCAGTACTTC.

This clone turned up a few times. The CDR3 is CASSLGLAGMGELFF. The CDR3 bases are TGTGCCAGCAGCTTGGGGTTAGCGGGAATGGGGGAGCTGTTTTTT. V is TRBV5-4 and J is TRBJ2-2; 8 bases are shared with TRBD2. Trimming cost V 0 bases and J 8 bases; bases outside gene matches: 6. Per germline, CDR1 SGHNT and CDR2 YYREEE (reference sequence). This CDR3 comprises 15 residues.

This clone was picked up a small number of times. The chain has TRBV28 and TRBJ1-2; D is perhaps TRBD1 (5 bases). Germline loops: CDR1 MDHEN, CDR2 SYDVKM. This CDR3 is 14 amino acids long. Between the trimmed V and J ends, which lost 3 bases and 7 bases, there was a span of 15 bases. The CDR3 loop is CASSFSAREVGYTF. DNA of the CDR3: TGTGCCAGCAGTTTTAGTGCCAGGGAGGTTGGCTACACCTTC.

This clone was counted a few times. The rearrangement links TRBV4-3 to TRBJ2-2; TRBD2 is a possible D gene (5 bases). The CDR3 extends over 15 amino acids. The germline V gene encodes CDR1 LGHNA and CDR2 YSLEER. Trimming removed 8 bases at V and 1 base at J, with 14 bases between. This CDR3 is CASGLRGQNTGELFF. CDR3 coding DNA: TGCGCCAGCGGCCTCAGAGGGCAGAACACCGGGGAGCTGTTTTTT.

This clone was seen more than once but under ten times. The rearrangement uses TRBV27 and TRBJ2-2; D may be TRBD2 (6 bases). Germline loops: CDR1 MNHEY, CDR2 SMNVEV (reference sequence). Trimming took 0 bases from V and 1 from J, leaving 15 bases between them. The CDR3 runs 18 residues. The CDR3 DNA reads as TGTGCCAGCAGTTTATCGAGTTGGCGGGGAAGGAACACCGGGGAGCTGTTTTTT. Its protein is CASSLSSWRGRNTGELFF.

This clone has a handful of counts. This chain connects TRBV23-1 to TRBJ1-3; no clear D. TRBV23-1 is treated as an ORF (open reading frame) with a function not yet certain. V was trimmed by 5 bases and J by 2 bases, leaving 10 bases between them. This CDR3 has 14 amino acids. The CDR3 here is CASSWSHPGNTIYF. In nucleotides, the CDR3 is TGCGCCAGCAGTTGGAGCCATCCTGGAAACACCATATATTTT.

V gene TRBV7-2 combines with J gene TRBJ2-1, with D maybe TRBD2 (7 bases). Germline V gene data show CDR1 as SGHTA and CDR2 as FQGNSA. The CDR3 loop spans 17 amino acids. The V end lost 1 base, the J end lost 4 bases, and 17 bases lay between the germline ends. CDR3 protein: CASSLVGGGLGYNEQFF. CDR3 nucleotide sequence: TGTGCCAGCAGCTTAGTAGGGGGTGGACTAGGATACAATGAGCAGTTCTTC.

On this clone: The sample has other DNA sequences that encode this CDR3 too. V usage is TRBV18 and J usage is TRBJ2-5; unclear D gene. The V end was cut by 4 bases, the J end by 1 base, with 7 bases between. This CDR3 is built from 13 residues. The germline V gene encodes CDR1 KGHSH and CDR2 LQKENI. In DNA form, the CDR3 reads TGTGCCAGCTCACAGTCGGGCCAAGAGACCCAGTACTTC. This encodes CASSQSGQETQYF.

The chain joins TRBV19 to TRBJ2-5, with 7 bases identical to TRBD1. V trimming: 9 bases; J trimming: 9 bases; junction bases outside the gene matches: 13. The germline V gene encodes CDR1 LNHDA and CDR2 SQIVND (reference sequence). The CDR3 runs to 13 residues. Written as DNA, the CDR3 is TGTGCCAGCAGCAGACAGGGTGACTGGTCCCAGTACTTC. This gives the protein CASSRQGDWSQYF.

This chain connects TRBV30 to TRBJ2-2; D call uncertain. The germline CDR1 and CDR2 sequences are GTSNPN and SVGIG (reference sequence). The CDR3 is 15 residues long. V lost 4 bases to trimming and J lost 1 base, with 13 bases between them. The CDR3 protein is CAWTQRSRNTGELFF. CDR3 DNA: TGTGCCTGGACCCAAAGGAGTAGGAACACCGGGGAGCTGTTTTTT.

The chain couples TRBV6-5 to TRBJ1-2, with TRBD1 identical over 9 bases. This CDR3 has 14 amino acids. The V gene's germline CDR1 is MNHEY and CDR2 SVGAGI. The ends lost 7 bases at V and 3 bases at J; junction bases unmatched: 6. The CDR3 sequence: CASNLRDRDYGYTF. DNA for the CDR3: TGTGCCAGCAACCTCCGGGACAGGGACTATGGCTACACCTTC.

This chain connects TRBV18 to TRBJ2-1, with 14 bases fitting TRBD2. The V segment lost 3 bases and the J segment 6 bases; nucleotides outside the gene matches: 7. Germline CDR1 reads KGHSH; CDR2 reads LQKENI. The CDR3 totals 17 residues. The CDR3 nucleotides are TGTGCCAGCTCACCTCCGGGACTAGCGGGAGTGGCCAATGAGCAGTTCTTC. This gives the protein CASSPPGLAGVANEQFF. The full variable domain, its missing parts supplied by reference TRBV18 and TRBJ2-1, is NAGVMQNPRHLVRRRGQEARLRCSPMKGHSHVYWYRQLPEEGLKFMVYLQKENIIDESGMPKERFSAEFPKEGPSILRIQQVVRGDSAAYFCASSPPGLAGVANEQFFGPGTRLTVL.

There are a few counts of this clone. V usage is TRBV7-2 and J usage is TRBJ2-1, with D uncertain. This CDR3 is 14 amino acids long. V was pared by 2 bases and J by 4 bases, with 9 bases between. Germline CDR1 SGHTA, CDR2 FQGNSA. The CDR3, as DNA: TGTGCCAGCAGCTTACGAGGTCCTTACAATGAGCAGTTCTTC. This translates into CASSLRGPYNEQFF.

This clone was detected a few times. The rearrangement joins TRBV6-1 to TRBJ2-3; D is unclear. There are 13 residues in the CDR3. The germline V gene encodes CDR1 MNHNS and CDR2 SASEGT. Between the trimmed V and J ends, which lost 6 bases and 0 bases, there was a span of 7 bases. The DNA of the CDR3 is TGTGCCAGCAGAGAGACTAGCACAGATACGCAGTATTTT. This codes for CASRETSTDTQYF.

This clone occurred a few times. The chain employs TRBV7-9 and TRBJ2-7; 9 positions match TRBD1. V trimming: 5 bases; J trimming: 5 bases; junction bases outside the gene matches: 7. The CDR3 sequence is 14 residues long. Germline assignment: CDR1 SEHNR and CDR2 FQNEAQ (reference sequence). The CDR3 region has the DNA TGTGCCAGCAGCCTTGCGGGACAGGGCCACGAGCAGTACTTC. Its translation: CASSLAGQGHEQYF. Complete variable domain (other parts from reference TRBV7-9 and TRBJ2-7): DTGVSQNPRHKITKRGQNVTFRCDPISEHNRLYWYRQTLGQGPEFLTYFQNEAQLEKSRLLSDRFSAERPKGSFSTLEIQRTEQGDSAMYLCASSLAGQGHEQYFGPGTRLTVT.

The chain employs TRBV20-1 and TRBJ2-5; TRBD1 is a possible D gene (5 bases). CDR1 is DFQATT and CDR2 is SNEGSKA in the germline V gene (reference sequence). Trimming removed 6 bases from V and 2 bases from J, with 7 bases in between. This CDR3 region has 11 residues. The CDR3 coding sequence is TGCAGTGCCACAGGTCAAGAGACCCAGTACTTC. This codes for CSATGQETQYF.

V gene TRBV7-9 combines with J gene TRBJ2-5, with D possibly TRBD2 on 6 matching bases. Trimming removed 1 base from V and 3 bases from J, with 9 bases in between. Germline V gene sequence: CDR1 SEHNR, CDR2 FQNEAQ (reference sequence). The CDR3 runs 14 residues. CDR3 DNA sequence: TGTGCCAGCAGCTTAGGAACGGGAGAAGAGACCCAGTACTTC. Translated: CASSLGTGEETQYF.

This clone was seen a handful of times. V and J are TRBV5-4 and TRBJ1-5; D may be TRBD1 (6 bases). The V end lost 0 bases, the J end lost 2 bases, and 6 bases lay between the germline ends. The CDR3 sequence is 14 residues long. From germline, CDR1 is SGHNT and CDR2 YYREEE (reference sequence). In DNA form, the CDR3 reads TGTGCCAGCAGCTTGGACAGGGGCAATCAGCCCCAGCATTTT. Its translation is CASSLDRGNQPQHF.

CDR3 loop: CASSLAGSETQYF. The CDR3 DNA reads as TGCGCCAGCAGCTTAGCGGGTTCAGAGACCCAGTACTTC. The rearrangement uses TRBV5-1 and TRBJ2-5, with D tentatively TRBD2 (6 bases). CDR3 size: 13 residues. The germline CDR1 and CDR2 sequences are SGHRS and YFSETQ. V was cut by 2 bases and J by 4 bases, with 9 bases left in between.

This clone was seen at least ten times. This chain joins TRBV28 and TRBJ2-4; tentative D call: TRBD1 (5 bases). With 11 bases removed from V and 6 bases from J, the gap between germline ends came to 17 bases. Germline V gene data show CDR1 as MDHEN and CDR2 as SYDVKM. The CDR3 extends over 13 amino acids. CDR3 sequence (DNA): TGTGCCGCCGGAGCCAGGGCTGGAAACATTCAGTACTTC. It is translated as CAAGARAGNIQYF.

The chain combines TRBV29-1 with TRBJ2-5, with D possibly matching TRBD1 (6 bases). The DNA end is more similar to TRBJ2-7, so the J call may be wrong. Germline CDR1 reads SQVTM; CDR2 reads ANQGSEA. There are 17 residues in the CDR3. In nucleotides, the CDR3 is TGCAGCGTTGCCAGAATCCACAGGGCGAGGGGCTACTACGAGCAGTACTTC. Translated: CSVARIHRARGYYEQYF.